The 5 T cell receptor beta chains below were found in one sample sequenced in a study of cytomegalovirus exposure and HLA in healthy donors. PCR amplification relied on 60 Vbeta primers (plus 13 Jbeta primers). The data were produced by immunoSEQ multiplex PCR, yet TCRdb's version contains in-frame clones alone and is incomplete. The sample lists about 43,000 clones, 77% occurring once. The sequenced sample consisted of PBMCs. The receptors originated from a man younger than 40 in good health and CMV-seronegative.

This clone was observed a handful of times. The J gene is TRBJ2-1, the V gene TRBV10-3, with 7 nucleotides matching TRBD2. Germline trimming cut 4 bases from V and 3 bases from J; bases unmatched to any gene: 3. This CDR3 is built from 14 residues. From germline, CDR1 is ENHRY and CDR2 SYGVKD. The CDR3 protein is CAISGERDYNEQFF. The CDR3 bases are TGTGCCATCAGTGGGGAGCGGGACTACAATGAGCAGTTCTTC.

J is TRBJ2-2 and V is TRBV2; the match to TRBD2 covers 8 bases. Trimming cost V 2 bases and J 6 bases; bases outside gene matches: 11. Germline loops: CDR1 SNHLY, CDR2 FYNNEI. CDR3 length equals 17 residues. The CDR3 DNA reads as TGTGCCAGCAGTGAATTGACCGGGACTAGGAGCGCCGGGGAGCTGTTTTTT. This gives the protein CASSELTGTRSAGELFF.

The table lists this clone with a count of one. The gene calls are TRBV2 and TRBJ2-5; 12 nucleotides agree with TRBD1. The J call may be incorrect, as the DNA end agrees better with TRBJ2-7. CDR1 and CDR2 from the germline V gene are SNHLY and FYNNEI. There are 15 residues in the CDR3. The CDR3, as DNA: TGTGCCAGCAGTACCGGGACAGGGGGCCTATACGAGCAGTACTTC. It yields the protein CASSTGTGGLYEQYF.

DNA of the CDR3: TGTGCCAGCAGCTTGCGACAGAGTAATTCACCCCTCCACTTT. This gives the protein CASSLRQSNSPLHF. The chain joins TRBV5-5 to TRBJ1-6, with a tentative D call TRBD1 (5 bases). With 1 base removed from V and 6 bases from J, the gap between germline ends came to 8 bases. CDR1 is SGHKS and CDR2 is YYEKEE in the germline V gene (reference sequence). This CDR3 has 14 amino acids.

V and J are TRBV11-2 and TRBJ2-3; 7 nucleotides align to TRBD2. Germline V CDR1 and CDR2: SGHAT, FQNNGV. The CDR3 runs to 17 residues. The ends lost 3 bases at V and 0 bases at J; junction bases unmatched: 9. CDR3 sequence reads: CASSLRLAVTSTDTQYF. Here the CDR3 DNA reads TGTGCCAGCAGCTTGAGGCTAGCGGTTACTAGCACAGATACGCAGTATTTT.